This T cell receptor (beta chain) was found in a study of control samples from healthy donors and cancer patients. The CDR3 has 13 residues. The V end was cut by 3 bases, the J end by 1 base, with 6 bases between. Germline-derived CDR1 and CDR2 are LGHDT and YNNKEL (reference sequence). Produced via immunoSEQ multiplex PCR; TCRdb's table is partial and in-frame only. This table has 68,000 or so clones, approximately 86% appearing once. What was sequenced was blood. The rearrangement joins TRBV3-1 (or the pseudogene TRBV3-2) to TRBJ1-2, with D unclear. The receptor was isolated from a man aged 60 to 69 in good health. In DNA form, the CDR3 reads TGTGCCAGCAGCCATCGTAGTAACTATGGCTACACCTTC. Its translation is CASSHRSNYGYTF.